This T cell receptor (beta chain) was recovered during a study of blood T cell repertoires in COVID-19. The table came from immunoSEQ multiplex PCR; TCRdb's copy has only in-frame clones and leaves some out. This sample yields about 360,000 clones, of which around 87% are seen a single time; 1% to 1.5% belongs to the top ten. CDR1 is MNHNS, CDR2 SASEGT, per germline. The CDR3 is made up of 16 amino acids. The V and J ends lost 2 bases and 4 bases, in that order; junction bases with no gene match: 4. Study members were between roughly 18 and 89 years old and lived in approximately 25 US regions. The TCR was taken from a man in his thirties or forties who had recovered from COVID-19. The sequencing input was PBMCs or T cells enriched from blood (not recorded which). This rearrangement joins TRBV6-1 to TRBJ2-2; 10 bases agree with TRBD2. CDR3 DNA sequence: TGTGCCAGCAGTGAATTAGCGGGGGGTGGCACCGGGGAGCTGTTTTTT. This sequence encodes CASSELAGGGTGELFF.